These 32 T cell receptor beta chains were all obtained from the same sample, sequenced in a study of CD8 T cells in ankylosing spondylitis. Findings and limits, study-wide: Several highly homologous variants formed a TCR beta motif that appeared characteristic of ankylosing spondylitis blood.

TCRdb re-called the 5' RACE reads with MiXCR, one entry per CDR3 protein. This sample has 500,000 to 550,000 distinct CDR3 sequences, with roughly 13% found just once. Their antigens remain unidentified. The source material was blood, either unsorted or a sorted T cell fraction (not recorded which). The receptors here all came from a male donor with ankylosing spondylitis.

As DNA, the CDR3 is TGTGCCAGCAGCTTAGACGGGGGGTACACCGGGGAGCTGTTTTTT. It is translated as CASSLDGGYTGELFF. The V and J genes are TRBV7-8 and TRBJ2-2; 7 bases are a match to TRBD2. CDR1 and CDR2 from the germline V gene are SGHVS and FQNEAQ. The ends lost 1 base at V and 3 bases at J; junction bases unmatched: 2. CDR3 length: 15 residues.

This clonotype has just a few counts. The CDR3 spells CASSWVGGGEQFF. The CDR3 region has the DNA TGTGCCAGCAGCTGGGTAGGAGGTGGGGAGCAGTTCTTC. V is TRBV5-6 and J is TRBJ2-1, with D possibly TRBD2 on 5 matching bases. Germline CDR1 is SGHDT and CDR2 is YYEEEE. Trimming cost V 3 bases and J 10 bases, with 14 bases left between them. This CDR3 region has 13 residues.

At least ten counts were recorded for this clonotype. This rearrangement joins TRBV20-1 to TRBJ2-1; TRBD2 agrees at 9 bases. Germline CDR1 and CDR2: DFQATT and SNEGSKA (reference sequence). J was trimmed by 6 bases and V by 4 bases; bases with no gene match: 13. The CDR3 spans 16 residues. The CDR3 reads CSATPPIAGVRNEQFF. The CDR3 region has the DNA TGCAGTGCTACTCCCCCAATAGCGGGAGTTCGCAATGAGCAGTTCTTC.

This clonotype was seen only a few times. The chain recombines TRBV10-3 with TRBJ2-3; possibly TRBD2 for D (6 bases). Germline loops: CDR1 ENHRY, CDR2 SYGVKD. V lost 10 bases, J lost 2 bases, and 16 bases lay in between. This CDR3 comprises 14 residues. CDR3 amino acids: CATSAGLLTDTQYF. CDR3 DNA sequence: TGTGCCACCAGCGCGGGACTCCTCACAGATACGCAGTATTTT.

This clonotype appeared many times. V gene TRBV16 combines with J gene TRBJ1-2; 8 bases fit TRBD1. Germline V gene sequence: CDR1 KGHSY, CDR2 FQNENV. This CDR3 is built from 17 residues. V lost 2 bases and J lost 8; bases outside the gene matches: 16. The CDR3 region is CASSQRGRGRLHSGYTF. Written as DNA, the CDR3 is TGTGCCAGCAGCCAACGGGGCAGGGGGCGCTTGCATTCGGGCTACACCTTC.

The chain joins TRBV5-1 to TRBJ2-5; weak D call: TRBD1 (6 bases). CDR3 length: 15 residues. V was trimmed by 2 bases and J by 5 bases, leaving 16 bases between them. Per the germline V gene, CDR1 is SGHRS and CDR2 is YFSETQ. Here the CDR3 reads CASSFGVGAGETQYF. For the CDR3, the DNA is TGCGCCAGCAGCTTCGGTGTGGGGGCTGGGGAGACCCAGTACTTC.

This clonotype was seen more than once but under ten times. This sequence joins TRBV9 and TRBJ1-1; 9 bases are shared with TRBD1. Germline CDR1 SGDLS, CDR2 YYNGEE. The CDR3 length is 13 residues. V lost 4 bases to trimming and J lost 6 bases; unmatched junction nucleotides: 4. CDR3 DNA: TGTGCCAGCAGCCGGGGGGACAGGGCTGAAGCTTTCTTT. Encoded protein: CASSRGDRAEAFF.

Only a few counts were recorded for this clonotype. The chain uses TRBV7-9 and TRBJ1-6; 8 bases match TRBD1. The length of the CDR3 is 14 residues. Germline CDR1 is SEHNR and CDR2 is FQNEAQ (reference sequence). V lost 3 bases, J lost 10 bases, and 5 bases stayed unmatched. The CDR3 sequence: CASSFPAGGSPLHF. The CDR3 region has the DNA TGTGCCAGCAGCTTCCCGGCAGGGGGCTCACCCCTCCACTTT.

This clonotype appeared a few times. The chain joins TRBV5-1 to TRBJ2-1, with TRBD1 matching over 10 bases. This CDR3 has 14 residues. CDR1 is SGHRS, CDR2 YFSETQ, per germline. Unmatched junction bases numbered 7, after V lost 7 bases and J lost 6 bases. In nucleotides, the CDR3 is TGCGCCAGCGTGGGACAGGGGTCTGGCAATGAGCAGTTCTTC. Translation: CASVGQGSGNEQFF.

This clonotype was detected a few times. V gene TRBV7-9 combines with J gene TRBJ2-5; D remains ambiguous. This CDR3 spans 15 amino acids. V dropped 1 base and J dropped 2 bases, with 11 bases sitting between them. Germline loops: CDR1 SEHNR, CDR2 FQNEAQ (reference sequence). Written as DNA, the CDR3 is TGTGCCAGCAGCTTAGGAGCAGTGGTTCAAGAGACCCAGTACTTC. It is translated as CASSLGAVVQETQYF.

The rearrangement uses TRBV2 and TRBJ1-2; TRBD1 might be the D (5 bases). From germline, CDR1 is SNHLY and CDR2 FYNNEI. The CDR3 extends over 13 amino acids. The V end lost 8 bases, the J end lost 6 bases, and 16 bases lay between the germline ends. CDR3 sequence reads: CASVPTGAHGYTF. The CDR3 region has the DNA TGTGCCAGCGTACCTACAGGAGCCCATGGCTACACCTTC. The full variable domain, in which reference TRBV2 and TRBJ1-2 provide the parts outside the CDR3, is EPEVTQTPSHQVTQMGQEVILRCVPISNHLYFYWYRQILGQKVEFLVSFYNNEISEKSEIFDDQFSVERPDGSNFTLKIRSTKLEDSAMYFCASVPTGAHGYTFGSGTRLTVV.

The J gene is TRBJ2-1, the V gene TRBV12-3 or TRBV12-4; D possibly corresponds to TRBD1 (6 bases). This CDR3 is built from 14 residues. With 6 bases removed from V and 1 base from J, the gap between germline ends came to 10 bases. CDR3 loop: CASRRGQSYNEQFF. CDR3 sequence (DNA): TGTGCCAGCAGACGTGGACAGTCCTACAATGAGCAGTTCTTC.

The chain has TRBV27 and TRBJ2-5, with D maybe TRBD2 (6 bases). The CDR3 has 12 residues. Looked up from germline, CDR1 is MNHEY and CDR2 is SMNVEV (reference sequence). Between the trimmed V and J ends, which lost 8 bases and 1 base, there was a span of 8 bases. The CDR3 DNA is TGTGCCAGCGGGGAGGTCCAAGAGACCCAGTACTTC. Encoded protein: CASGEVQETQYF.

J is TRBJ1-1 and V is TRBV7-2; D not resolved. Germline V CDR1 and CDR2: SGHTA, FQGNSA. V dropped 2 bases and J dropped 5 bases, with 12 bases sitting between them. The CDR3 extends over 14 amino acids. The CDR3 sequence: CASSLLVSKTEAFF. The DNA of the CDR3 is TGTGCCAGCAGCTTATTGGTCAGTAAAACTGAAGCTTTCTTT. The full variable domain, with the rest looked up from reference TRBV7-2 and TRBJ1-1, is GAGVSQSPSNKVTEKGKDVELRCDPISGHTALYWYRQSLGQGLEFLIYFQGNSAPDKSGLPSDRFSAERTGGSVSTLTIQRTQQEDSAVYLCASSLLVSKTEAFFGQGTRLTVV.

This clonotype was observed a few times. The chain's CDR3 is CASSLGFGELFF. Written as DNA, the CDR3 is TGTGCCAGCAGTTTAGGGTTCGGGGAGCTGTTTTTT. The genes are TRBV12-3 or TRBV12-4 and TRBJ2-2; D is undetermined. CDR3 size: 12 residues. V gave up 1 base and J gave up 7 bases, with 4 bases separating them.

This clonotype has ten or more counts. V gene TRBV5-1 combines with J gene TRBJ2-5, with 10 bases matching TRBD2. V was clipped by 4 bases and J by 1 base; unmatched bases: 10. CDR3 length: 17 residues. Germline lookup yields CDR1 SGHRS and CDR2 YFSETQ. This CDR3 is CASSVIPGTSVQETQYF. CDR3 sequence (DNA): TGCGCCAGCAGCGTAATACCCGGGACTAGCGTCCAAGAGACCCAGTACTTC.

The V gene is TRBV5-1, the J gene TRBJ2-3; TRBD1 matches at 7 bases. CDR1 SGHRS and CDR2 YFSETQ come from the germline V gene. J was trimmed by 1 base and V by 4 bases; bases with no gene match: 6. The CDR3 has 15 amino acids. CDR3 protein: CASSQQGVGTDTQYF. The CDR3 region has the DNA TGCGCCAGCAGCCAGCAGGGGGTTGGCACAGATACGCAGTATTTT.

There are many counts of this clonotype. The rearrangement joins TRBV29-1 to TRBJ2-1; 13 nucleotides agree with TRBD2. Per germline, CDR1 SQVTM and CDR2 ANQGSEA. This CDR3 has 13 residues. Trimming at V came to 6 bases and at J to 7 bases, leaving 3 bases not matched to a gene. CDR3 in DNA: TGCAGCGTGTGGACTAGCGGGAGTAATGAGCAGTTCTTC. Its protein product is CSVWTSGSNEQFF.

This chain links TRBV5-1 with TRBJ1-1, with D possibly TRBD1 on 5 matching bases. The germline V gene has CDR1 SGHRS and CDR2 YFSETQ. Trimming took 3 bases from V and 2 from J, leaving 11 bases between them. This CDR3 is 14 amino acids long. The CDR3 sequence is CASSWDGKNTEAFF. DNA for the CDR3: TGCGCCAGCAGCTGGGACGGTAAAAACACTGAAGCTTTCTTT.

This clonotype came up a few times. The rearrangement links TRBV11-2 to TRBJ2-5; 13 bases map to TRBD2. CDR3 length equals 15 residues. Germline-derived CDR1 and CDR2 are SGHAT and FQNNGV. The V and J ends lost 5 bases and 4 bases, in that order; junction bases with no gene match: 4. The CDR3: CASSRTSGSGETQYF. The CDR3 DNA sequence: TGTGCCAGCAGCCGGACTAGCGGGAGTGGAGAGACCCAGTACTTC.

This clonotype has only a few counts. The rearrangement uses TRBV7-2 and TRBJ1-1; D unclear. V dropped 1 base and J dropped 6 bases, with 9 bases sitting between them. Germline CDR1 SGHTA, CDR2 FQGNSA. This CDR3 region has 13 residues. Here the CDR3 DNA reads TGTGCCAGCAGCTTAGAGGATTGGGCTGAAGCTTTCTTT. This codes for CASSLEDWAEAFF.

This clonotype was counted ten times or more. The rearrangement uses TRBV5-1 and TRBJ2-2, with TRBD2 identical over 8 bases. In germline, CDR1 is SGHRS, CDR2 YFSETQ. Unmatched junction bases numbered 9, after V lost 4 bases and J lost 7 bases. There are 15 residues in the CDR3. The CDR3 DNA is TGCGCCAGCAGCCTGACAGCGGGAGAGATCGGGGAGCTGTTTTTT. This sequence encodes CASSLTAGEIGELFF.

The chain carries TRBV7-9 and TRBJ2-5; tentative D call: TRBD2 (6 bases). The CDR3 is 14 amino acids. Germline V lookup: CDR1 SEHNR, CDR2 FQNEAQ (reference sequence). V lost 3 bases to trimming and J lost 3 bases, with 11 bases between them. For the CDR3, the DNA is TGTGCCAGCAGCTTTATCGGGAGCGAAGAGACCCAGTACTTC. Translation gives CASSFIGSEETQYF. Full variable domain (rest looked up from reference TRBV7-9 and TRBJ2-5): DTGVSQNPRHKITKRGQNVTFRCDPISEHNRLYWYRQTLGQGPEFLTYFQNEAQLEKSRLLSDRFSAERPKGSFSTLEIQRTEQGDSAMYLCASSFIGSEETQYFGPGTRLLVL.

The J gene is TRBJ2-5, the V gene TRBV20-1, with TRBD1 identical over 10 bases. The V and J ends lost 0 bases and 2 bases, in that order; junction bases with no gene match: 9. Germline values: CDR1 DFQATT, CDR2 SNEGSKA (reference sequence). The CDR3 sequence is 17 residues long. CDR3 sequence reads: CSARDRTGGNLQETQYF. In DNA form, the CDR3 reads TGCAGTGCTAGAGACAGGACAGGGGGAAATCTACAAGAGACCCAGTACTTC.

As DNA, the CDR3 is TGTGCCAGCAGCCCTATGATCGGCACAGATACGCAGTATTTT. It codes for CASSPMIGTDTQYF. The chain has TRBV5-4 and TRBJ2-3; D is undetermined. This CDR3 has 14 residues. CDR1 is SGHNT, CDR2 YYREEE, per germline (reference sequence). V was trimmed by 4 bases and J by 1 base, leaving 10 bases between them.

A few counts support this clonotype. The chain combines TRBV11-3 with TRBJ2-1; unclear D gene. CDR1 and CDR2 (germline): SGHNT, YENEEA. V lost 1 base, J lost 5 bases, and 12 bases lay in between. CDR3 length: 15 residues. The CDR3: CASSLGPTDNNEQFF. CDR3 bases: TGTGCCAGCAGCTTAGGCCCTACAGATAACAATGAGCAGTTCTTC.

As regards this clonotype: Germline and junction disagree at one end, which may indicate a read error. The chain combines TRBV13 with TRBJ2-5; 9 positions agree with TRBD1. This CDR3 contains 13 residues. CDR1 is PRHDT, CDR2 FYEKMQ, per germline (reference sequence). The CDR3 DNA sequence: TGTGCCAGCAGTTGGGACAGGGCCGAGACCCTGTACTTC. This encodes CASSWDRAETLYF. Variable domain in full (rest from reference TRBV13 and TRBJ2-5): AAGVIQSPRHLIKEKRETATLKCYPIPRHDTVYWYQQGPGQDPQFLISFYEKMQSDKGSIPDRFSAQQFSDYHSELNMSSLELGDSALYFCASSWDRAETLYFGPGTRLLVL.

This clonotype has more than one count but fewer than ten. This chain joins TRBV20-1 and TRBJ1-3; the D gene is possibly TRBD1 (5 bases). Germline V lookup: CDR1 DFQATT, CDR2 SNEGSKA (reference sequence). The CDR3 has 14 residues. Trimming stripped 6 bases from V and 0 bases from J, with 12 bases between. The DNA for the CDR3 is TGCAGTGCCCGGGGCGGCAACTCTGGAAACACCATATATTTT. Protein product: CSARGGNSGNTIYF.

This clonotype was counted a few times. The chain is built from TRBV5-1 and TRBJ1-6; D gene ambiguous. Between the trimmed V and J ends, which lost 2 bases and 7 bases, there was a span of 16 bases. Germline assignment: CDR1 SGHRS and CDR2 YFSETQ. This CDR3 is 16 amino acids long. CDR3 sequence reads: CASSLNSGVDNSPLHF. DNA for the CDR3: TGCGCCAGCAGCTTAAATTCGGGAGTGGACAATTCACCCCTCCACTTT. Variable domain in full (rest from reference TRBV5-1 and TRBJ1-6): KAGVTQTPRYLIKTRGQQVTLSCSPISGHRSVSWYQQTPGQGLQFLFEYFSETQRNKGNFPGRFSGRQFSNSRSEMNVSTLELGDSALYLCASSLNSGVDNSPLHFGNGTRLTVT.

This chain joins TRBV11-2 and TRBJ2-2; 7 bases are shared with TRBD1. CDR3 length equals 16 residues. CDR1 is SGHAT, CDR2 FQNNGV, per germline. With 6 bases clipped from V and 0 bases from J, the junction kept 7 bases outside the gene matches. Here the CDR3 DNA reads TGTGCCAGCAGGCCCATGACAGGGTCGAACACCGGGGAGCTGTTTTTT. Translated: CASRPMTGSNTGELFF.

The V gene is TRBV5-1, the J gene TRBJ2-7, with a weak D call TRBD2 (5 bases). The CDR3 covers 15 residues. Trimming pared 0 bases from V and 3 bases from J, leaving 13 bases between. Per the germline V gene, CDR1 is SGHRS and CDR2 is YFSETQ. The CDR3, as DNA: TGCGCCAGCAGCTTGGGCCGAGAGGGCGACTACGAGCAGTACGTC. Protein: CASSLGREGDYEQYV.

This clonotype was detected a few times. V usage is TRBV20-1 and J usage is TRBJ2-2; TRBD2 might be the D (5 bases). Germline CDR1 DFQATT, CDR2 SNEGSKA (reference sequence). The CDR3 runs to 15 residues. Between the trimmed V and J ends, which lost 5 bases and 1 base, there was a span of 14 bases. The CDR3 coding sequence is TGCAGTGCTCAACCGGGATCAATGAACACCGGGGAGCTGTTTTTT. Translation: CSAQPGSMNTGELFF.